A selection of T cell receptor beta chains follows, all from one sample in a study of neurological immune-mediated disorders. A single record per CDR3 protein comes from TCRdb applying MiXCR to the 5' RACE reads. The sample has 45,000 to 60,000 distinct CDR3 sequences; about 2.5% are singletons. Material: PBMCs. Source of these receptors: a man in his fifties with multiple sclerosis. CDR3s include the opening cysteine and the closing phenylalanine or tryptophan. The D gene is left open where the match is weak. Clone size appears in some rows only: once, few, many, or a class for an expanded clone.

many	TRBJ1-1	TRBV6-1	TRBD1	TGTGCCAGCAGAGACTCGAACAGGGGAACTGAAGCTTTCTTT	CASRDSNRGTEAFF
.	TRBJ1-2	TRBV25-1	.	TGTGCCAGCAGTGGCCCCGGACAGCTCTATGGCTACACCTTC	CASSGPGQLYGYTF
many	TRBJ2-5	TRBV7-2	TRBD1	TGTGCCAGCAGCAGAAACCCGGGACAGCTGGAGACCCAGTACTTC	CASSRNPGQLETQYF
many	TRBJ1-5	TRBV18	TRBD1	TGTGCCAGCTCACCACGAAGAATCGACAGGGGTCGGATTCAGCCCCAGCATTTT	CASSPRRIDRGRIQPQHF
many	TRBJ1-6	TRBV20-1	.	TGCAGTGCTAGATCAGAGGGAAATTCACCCCTCCACTTT	CSARSEGNSPLHF
many	TRBJ2-3	TRBV7-9	.	TGTGCCAGCAGCTACCCCGGGGATACGCAGTATTTT	CASSYPGDTQYF
many	TRBJ2-7	TRBV7-3	.	TGTGCCAGCAGCTTAACGGTCGACAGCTACGAGCAGTACTTC	CASSLTVDSYEQYF
many	TRBJ2-2	TRBV12-3/TRBV12-4	TRBD2	TGTGCCAGCAGTAAGGGGAGGGTCACCGGGGAGCTGTTTTTT	CASSKGRVTGELFF
many	TRBJ1-2	TRBV9	TRBD1	TGTGCCAGCAGCGTAGAACAGGGGCAGCACTATGGCTACACCTTC	CASSVEQGQHYGYTF
many	TRBJ2-3	TRBV9	.	TGTGCCAGCAGCGCCCTCGATTGGGATACGCAGTATTTT	CASSALDWDTQYF
many	TRBJ2-7	TRBV6-2/TRBV6-3	TRBD1	TGTGCCAGCAGTTACAGACTTTCGACAGGGAGCATTTACGAGCAGTACTTC	CASSYRLSTGSIYEQYF
many	TRBJ1-2	TRBV7-2	.	TGTGCCAGCAGCCCTGGCTTGTCCGGGAGCTATGGCTACACCTTC	CASSPGLSGSYGYTF
many	TRBJ2-5	TRBV7-2	.	TGTGCCAGCAGCTTACTCGGGGCTCGAGAGACCCAGTACTTC	CASSLLGARETQYF
many	TRBJ2-2	TRBV5-1	.	TGCGCCAGCAGCTTCTCAGGGAACACCGGGGAGCTGTTTTTT	CASSFSGNTGELFF
many	TRBJ2-7	TRBV7-9	.	TGTGCCAGCAGCCTCGGGGTCGGAACCTACGAGCAGTACTTC	CASSLGVGTYEQYF
many	TRBJ2-7	TRBV20-1	.	TGCAGTGCTGATCGCGGCCCCTACGAGCAGTACTTC	CSADRGPYEQYF
many	TRBJ1-6	TRBV20-1	.	TGCAGTGCTAGAGCGAGGACCGGGGCAATTTCACCCCTCCACTTT	CSARARTGAISPLHF
many	TRBJ2-1	TRBV7-6	TRBD2	TGTGCCAGCAGCTCGACTAACGGGGGGAATCGAGGCAATGAGCAGTTCTTC	CASSSTNGGNRGNEQFF
many	TRBJ2-5	TRBV19	.	TGTGCCAGTAGCGAAACCTGGGAAGAGACCCAGTACTTC	CASSETWEETQYF
many	TRBJ2-1	TRBV20-1	TRBD2	TGCAGTGCTAGAGAACCGGGACTAGCGAGGGGTAATGAGCAGTTCTTC	CSAREPGLARGNEQFF
many	TRBJ2-7	TRBV7-8	.	TGTGCCAGCAGCCCCGAGAGAGGGAAGGACTACGAGCAGTACTTC	CASSPERGKDYEQYF
many	TRBJ2-6	TRBV12-3/TRBV12-4	.	TGTGCCAGCAGTTCTCGTCTTGGGGCCAACGTCCTGACTTTC	CASSSRLGANVLTF
many	TRBJ2-1	TRBV6-2/TRBV6-3	TRBD2	TGTGCCAGCAGTTTCCTAGCGGGGGACACCTACAATGAGCAGTTCTTC	CASSFLAGDTYNEQFF
many	TRBJ1-5	TRBV7-9	TRBD1	TGTGCCAGCAGCAGGGGGACAGCCGATAAGACCCAGAATTTT	CASSRGTADKTQNF
.	TRBJ1-5	TRBV15	.	TGTGCCACCAGTGAACAAGTCAGCAATAAGACCCAGAATTTT	CATSEQVSNKTQNF
many	TRBJ2-3	TRBV20-1	.	TGCAGTGCTAGAGAAAGCGGAGATACGCAGTATTTT	CSARESGDTQYF
many	TRBJ1-2	TRBV7-2	TRBD1	TGTGCCAGCAGCCCGACCGACAGGGGGAATGGCTACACCTTC	CASSPTDRGNGYTF
many	TRBJ2-6	TRBV5-1	.	TGCGCCAGCAGCTTTGGTCCGTCCGACGTCCTGACTTTC	CASSFGPSDVLTF
many	TRBJ2-7	TRBV16	.	TGTGCCAGCAGCCAATACGGCCAGGGCGGTTCCTACGAGCAGTACTTC	CASSQYGQGGSYEQYF
many	TRBJ2-7	TRBV5-1	TRBD1	TGCGCCAGCAGCTTCTCGGACAGGGGCTACTACGAGCAGTACTTC	CASSFSDRGYYEQYF
many	TRBJ1-1	TRBV5-1	.	TGCGCCAGCAGCTTGGCGGGACTCCCGGGGACTGAAGCTTTCTTT	CASSLAGLPGTEAFF
many	TRBJ2-7	TRBV20-1	TRBD1	TGCAGTGCTCTCGACACACTGACAGGGGAGCAGTACTTC	CSALDTLTGEQYF
many	TRBJ1-6	TRBV7-3	TRBD1	TGTGCCAGCAGCTTAGTACCAGGGGGCATGTCACCCCTCCACTTT	CASSLVPGGMSPLHF
many	TRBJ1-1	TRBV10-3	.	TGTGCCATCAGTGAGGGGCAGGAGATGAACACTGAAGCTTTCTTT	CAISEGQEMNTEAFF
many	TRBJ2-7	TRBV7-8	.	TGTGCCAGCAGCTTGTTCGGGGCCGTCGAGCAGTACTTC	CASSLFGAVEQYF
many	TRBJ2-3	TRBV15	.	TGTGCCACCAACGAAGGGGGACTGAGAGATACGCAGTATTTT	CATNEGGLRDTQYF
.	TRBJ2-5	TRBV20-1	.	TGCTCTTGGACTAACCAAGAGACCCAGTACTTC	CSWTNQETQYF
many	TRBJ1-5	TRBV4-2	.	TGTGCCAGCAGCCACTCGGACCTGACACATCAGCCCCAGCATTTT	CASSHSDLTHQPQHF
many	TRBJ1-4	TRBV10-3	TRBD1	TGTGCCATCAGAGCTTTCGGGACAGGCGAAAAACTGTTTTTT	CAIRAFGTGEKLFF
many	TRBJ1-1	TRBV7-3	.	TGTGCCAGCAGCTTCGGTGTAGGGAACACTGAAGCTTTCTTT	CASSFGVGNTEAFF
many	TRBJ1-2	TRBV25-1	.	TGTGCCAGCAGTGAATATGGGACAACCTATGGCTACACCTTC	CASSEYGTTYGYTF
many	TRBJ1-5	TRBV5-6	TRBD1	TGTGCCAGCAGCTCCCGGACAGGGGTAAGAAGCAATCAGCCCCAGCATTTT	CASSSRTGVRSNQPQHF
many	TRBJ1-2	TRBV10-3	.	TGTGCCATCAGTGAGTCGAGGACGGACTCATTCTTC	CAISESRTDSFF
many	TRBJ1-2	TRBV5-6	.	TGTGCCAGCAGCCCAGGGTTGGGCGGCTACACCTTC	CASSPGLGGYTF
many	TRBJ1-1	TRBV6-2/TRBV6-3	TRBD1	TGTGCCAGCAGGCACCAGGGGGCCGGCACTGAAGCTTTCTTT	CASRHQGAGTEAFF
many	TRBJ1-5	TRBV19	.	TGTGCCAGTAGTATAGTTCGGGGGGCGGATCAGCCCCAGCATTTT	CASSIVRGADQPQHF
.	TRBJ1-5	TRBV18	TRBD1	TGTGCCTCAACAGGGGGGGCGAATCAGCCCCAGCATTTT	CASTGGANQPQHF
many	TRBJ1-1	TRBV7-9	.	TGTGCCAGCAGCTTAGGGACAGTACTCGTAGGGGACACTGAAGCTTTCTTT	CASSLGTVLVGDTEAFF
many	TRBJ1-4	TRBV2	.	TGTGCCAGATCCGGGGGACCTAATGAAAAACTGTTTTTT	CARSGGPNEKLFF
many	TRBJ2-7	TRBV6-2/TRBV6-3	.	TGTGCCAGCACCCCCGCCTTTACGTCCTACGAGCAGTACTTC	CASTPAFTSYEQYF
many	TRBJ2-7	TRBV6-2/TRBV6-3	TRBD2	TGTGCCAGCAGTTACTCCATGGGGGGGATCTCCTACGAGCAGTACTTC	CASSYSMGGISYEQYF
many	TRBJ2-5	TRBV7-2	TRBD1	TGTGCCAGCAGCTTAGTCGACAGGGCCCAAGAGACCCAGTACTTC	CASSLVDRAQETQYF
many	TRBJ1-3	TRBV7-2	.	TGTGCCAGCAGTATGGAGACAGTCCACTCTGGAAACACCATATATTTT	CASSMETVHSGNTIYF
many	TRBJ1-1	TRBV6-5	TRBD1	TGTGCCAGCAGTCCTAGGGGGCCGGGCACTGAAGCTTTCTTT	CASSPRGPGTEAFF
many	TRBJ2-5	TRBV20-1	TRBD2	TGCAGTGCTAGTTCCCTAGCGGGGGGATCTCAAGAGACCCAGTACTTC	CSASSLAGGSQETQYF
many	TRBJ1-5	TRBV2	TRBD1	TGTGCCAGCGTTGGGACAGGGGGTGGTCAGCCCCAGCATTTT	CASVGTGGGQPQHF
few	TRBJ2-1	TRBV18	TRBD2	TGTGCCAGCTCCCCGAGGAGCGGGGGGCTTTCCTACAATGAGCAGTTCTTC	CASSPRSGGLSYNEQFF
many	TRBJ2-3	TRBV9	.	TGTGCCAGCAGCGTAGGGGACGTTACAGATACGCAGTATTTT	CASSVGDVTDTQYF